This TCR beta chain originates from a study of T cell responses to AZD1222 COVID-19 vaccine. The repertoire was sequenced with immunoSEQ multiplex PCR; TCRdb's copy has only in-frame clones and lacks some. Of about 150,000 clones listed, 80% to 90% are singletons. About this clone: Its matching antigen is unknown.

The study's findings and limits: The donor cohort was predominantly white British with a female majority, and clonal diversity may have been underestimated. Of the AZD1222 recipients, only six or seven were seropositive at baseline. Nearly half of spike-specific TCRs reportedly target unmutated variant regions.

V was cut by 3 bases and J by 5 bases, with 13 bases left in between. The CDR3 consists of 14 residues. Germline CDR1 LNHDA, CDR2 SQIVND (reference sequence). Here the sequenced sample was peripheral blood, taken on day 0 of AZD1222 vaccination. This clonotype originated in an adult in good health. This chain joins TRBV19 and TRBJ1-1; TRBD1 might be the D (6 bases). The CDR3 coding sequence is TGTGCCAGTAGTATGTCGACAGGCGAGACTGAAGCTTTCTTT. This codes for CASSMSTGETEAFF.